This T cell receptor (beta chain) comes out of a study of blood T cell repertoires in COVID-19. Study information: Sites across the United States, Italy and Spain contributed samples from acute and convalescent COVID-19. In each case, the material was cDNA or gDNA derived from T cells, B-cell-depleted T cells, or PBMCs.

Original data processing: Counts of nucleated cells, estimated from reference gene primer amplification, were obtained. Assay: immunoSEQ multiplex PCR; the TCRdb copy retains only in-frame clones and omits some. D and trimming were read from the DNA, whereas the V and J calls and clone size are those reported in that table. The sample lists about 180,000 clones; around 82% were seen once. The sequencing sample was made of peripheral blood. This clonotype originated in a woman older than 75 with active or convalescent COVID-19.

The CDR3: CASSIDSKRALHF. CDR3 DNA sequence: TGTGCCAGCAGTATTGACTCAAAACGGGCCCTCCACTTT. This sequence joins TRBV27 and TRBJ1-6; no firm D call. Germline CDR1 MNHEY, CDR2 SMNVEV (reference sequence). The CDR3 extends over 13 amino acids. The V end lost 5 bases, the J end lost 14 bases, and 16 bases lay between the germline ends.